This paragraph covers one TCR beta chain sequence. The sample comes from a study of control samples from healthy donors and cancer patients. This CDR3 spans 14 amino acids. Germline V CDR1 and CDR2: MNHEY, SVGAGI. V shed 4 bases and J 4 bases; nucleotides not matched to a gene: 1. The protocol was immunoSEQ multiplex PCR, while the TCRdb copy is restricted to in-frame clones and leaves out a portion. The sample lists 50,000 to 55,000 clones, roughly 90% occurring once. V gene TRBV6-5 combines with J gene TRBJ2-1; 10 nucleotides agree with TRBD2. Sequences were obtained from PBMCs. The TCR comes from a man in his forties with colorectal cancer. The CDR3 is CASSLTSGYNEQFF. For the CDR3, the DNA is TGTGCCAGCAGTTTGACTAGCGGGTACAATGAGCAGTTCTTC.